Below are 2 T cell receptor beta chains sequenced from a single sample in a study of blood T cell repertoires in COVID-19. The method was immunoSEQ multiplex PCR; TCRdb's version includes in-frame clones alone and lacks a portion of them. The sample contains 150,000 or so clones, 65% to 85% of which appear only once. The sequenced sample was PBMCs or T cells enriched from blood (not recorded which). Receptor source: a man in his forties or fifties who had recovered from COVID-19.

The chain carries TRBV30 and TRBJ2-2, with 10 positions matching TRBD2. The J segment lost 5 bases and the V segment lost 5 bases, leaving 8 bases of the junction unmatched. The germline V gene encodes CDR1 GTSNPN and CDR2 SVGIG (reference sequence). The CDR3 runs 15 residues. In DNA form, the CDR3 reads TGTGCCTGGCGAGGAGGGACTAGCGTTACCGGGGAGCTGTTTTTT. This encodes CAWRGGTSVTGELFF.

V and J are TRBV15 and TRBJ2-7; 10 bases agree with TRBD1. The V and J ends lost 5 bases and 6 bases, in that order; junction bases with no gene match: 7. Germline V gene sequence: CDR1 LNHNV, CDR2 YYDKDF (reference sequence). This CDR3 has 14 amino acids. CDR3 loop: CATSAGQGGFEQYF. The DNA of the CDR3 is TGTGCCACCAGCGCCGGACAGGGGGGGTTCGAGCAGTACTTC.